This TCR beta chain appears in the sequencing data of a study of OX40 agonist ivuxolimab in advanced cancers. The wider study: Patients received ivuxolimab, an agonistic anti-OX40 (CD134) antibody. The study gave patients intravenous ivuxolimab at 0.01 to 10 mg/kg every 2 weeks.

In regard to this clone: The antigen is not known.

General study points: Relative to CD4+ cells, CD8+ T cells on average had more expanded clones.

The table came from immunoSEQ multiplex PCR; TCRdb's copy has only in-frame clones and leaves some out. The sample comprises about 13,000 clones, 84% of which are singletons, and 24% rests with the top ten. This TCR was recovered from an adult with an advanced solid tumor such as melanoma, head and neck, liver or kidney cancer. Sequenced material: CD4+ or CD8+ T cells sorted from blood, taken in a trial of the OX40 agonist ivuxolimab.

CDR3 loop: CASSYFTGLASEQYF. In DNA form, the CDR3 reads TGTGCCAGCAGTTACTTCACTGGCTTAGCGAGTGAGCAGTACTTC. The chain joins TRBV6-5 to TRBJ2-7, with D possibly being TRBD2 (5 bases). This CDR3 region has 15 residues. V was clipped by 1 base and J by 7 bases, with 17 bases between them. Germline values: CDR1 MNHEY, CDR2 SVGAGI.